Detailed here is one T cell receptor beta chain. Its specificity is not known. From germline, CDR1 is LNHDA and CDR2 SQIVND (reference sequence). V was cut by 5 bases and J by 3 bases, with 26 bases left in between. This CDR3 comprises 18 residues. The source of the sample is a study of T cell repertoires in cytomegalovirus infection. Study background: Public TCR beta signature analysis indicated the presence of both CMV infection and matching HLA type.

Study findings and constraints: Cumulative public TCR beta family frequency identified carriers of CMV plus the relevant HLA. HLA-C-restricted CMV clonotypes gave the most frequent clonotype in two of eight donors.

MiXCR, applied by TCRdb to the reads, yields one record per CDR3 protein. The top ten clones hold around 8.7% of a sample with a few hundred thousand distinct CDR3 sequences, approximately 13% of them seen once. This clonotype was obtained from a human donor in good health (CMV status not recorded). Some clones in this sample may be carry-over from other donors' samples. Sample: PBMCs. The V and J genes are TRBV19 and TRBJ2-7; possibly TRBD1 or TRBD2 for D (7 bases each). CDR3 in amino acids: CASSPRDSPGGRDYEQYF. The CDR3 DNA is TGTGCCAGTAGTCCCCGGGACAGCCCGGGAGGAAGGGACTACGAGCAGTACTTC.